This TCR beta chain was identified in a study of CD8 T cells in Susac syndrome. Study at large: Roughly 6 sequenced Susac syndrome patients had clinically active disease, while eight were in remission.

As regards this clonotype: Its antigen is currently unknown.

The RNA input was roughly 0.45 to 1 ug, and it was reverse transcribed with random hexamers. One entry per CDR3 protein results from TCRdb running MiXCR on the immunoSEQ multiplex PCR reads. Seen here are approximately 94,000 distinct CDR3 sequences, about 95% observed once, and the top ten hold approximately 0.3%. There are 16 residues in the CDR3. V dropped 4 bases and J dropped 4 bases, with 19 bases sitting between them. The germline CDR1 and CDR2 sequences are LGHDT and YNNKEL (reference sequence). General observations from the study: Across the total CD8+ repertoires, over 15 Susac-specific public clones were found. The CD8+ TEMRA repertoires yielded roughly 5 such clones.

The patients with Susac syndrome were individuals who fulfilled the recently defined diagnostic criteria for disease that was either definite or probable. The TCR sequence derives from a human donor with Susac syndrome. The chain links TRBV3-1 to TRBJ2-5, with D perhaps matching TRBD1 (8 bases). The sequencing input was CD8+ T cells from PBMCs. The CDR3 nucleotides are TGTGCCAGCAGCCCCACGACAGGGGAGGGAGGAGAGACCCAGTACTTC. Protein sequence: CASSPTTGEGGETQYF.